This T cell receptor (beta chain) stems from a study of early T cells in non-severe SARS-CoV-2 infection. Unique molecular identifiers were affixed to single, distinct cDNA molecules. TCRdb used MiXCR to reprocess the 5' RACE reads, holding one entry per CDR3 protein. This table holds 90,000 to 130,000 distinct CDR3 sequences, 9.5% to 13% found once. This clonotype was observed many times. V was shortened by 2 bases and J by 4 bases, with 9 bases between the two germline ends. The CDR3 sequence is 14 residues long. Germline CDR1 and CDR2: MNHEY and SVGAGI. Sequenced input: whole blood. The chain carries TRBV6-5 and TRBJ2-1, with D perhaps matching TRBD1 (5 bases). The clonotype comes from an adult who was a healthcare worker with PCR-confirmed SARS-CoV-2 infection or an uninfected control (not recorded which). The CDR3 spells CASSYNDRYNEQFF. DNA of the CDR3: TGTGCCAGCAGTTACAATGACAGATACAATGAGCAGTTCTTC.